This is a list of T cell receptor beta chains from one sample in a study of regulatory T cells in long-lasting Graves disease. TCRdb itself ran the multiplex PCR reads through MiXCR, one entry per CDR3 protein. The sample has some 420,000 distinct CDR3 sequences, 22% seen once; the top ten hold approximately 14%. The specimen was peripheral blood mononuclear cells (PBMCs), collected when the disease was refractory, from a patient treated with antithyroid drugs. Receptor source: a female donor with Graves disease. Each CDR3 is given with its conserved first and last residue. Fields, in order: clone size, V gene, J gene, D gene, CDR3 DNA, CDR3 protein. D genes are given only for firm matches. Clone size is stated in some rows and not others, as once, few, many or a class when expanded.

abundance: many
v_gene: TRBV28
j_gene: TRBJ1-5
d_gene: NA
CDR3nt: TGTGCCACGGGCTCGCCGGGGCCCCAGCATTTT
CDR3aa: CATGSPGPQHF

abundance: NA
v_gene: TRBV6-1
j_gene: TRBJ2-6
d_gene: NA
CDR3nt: TGTGCCAGCAGGGTCACAGGGACTGGGGCCAACGTCCTGACTTTC
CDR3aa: CASRVTGTGANVLTF

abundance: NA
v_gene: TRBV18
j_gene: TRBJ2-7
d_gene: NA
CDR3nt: TGTGCCAGCTCACCCGCCAGTAGGGGTACCTACGAGCAGTACTTC
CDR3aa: CASSPASRGTYEQYF

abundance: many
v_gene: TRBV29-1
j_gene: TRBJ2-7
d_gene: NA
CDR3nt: TGCAGCGTTGTGTTACGCGCCTACGAGCAGTACTTC
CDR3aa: CSVVLRAYEQYF

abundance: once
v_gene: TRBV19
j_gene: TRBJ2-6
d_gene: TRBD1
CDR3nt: TGTGCCAGTAGTATTACCCGCAGGGGGCCAGAATCTGGGGCCAACGTCCTGACTTTC
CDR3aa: CASSITRRGPESGANVLTF

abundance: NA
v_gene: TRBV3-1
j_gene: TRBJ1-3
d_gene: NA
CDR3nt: TGTGCCAGCAGCCACTCATCGGGAAACACCATATATTTT
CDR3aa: CASSHSSGNTIYF

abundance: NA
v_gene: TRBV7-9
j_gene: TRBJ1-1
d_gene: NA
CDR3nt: TGTGCCAGCAGCTTCATGCTGGGGGGCACTGAAGCTTTCTTT
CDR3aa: CASSFMLGGTEAFF

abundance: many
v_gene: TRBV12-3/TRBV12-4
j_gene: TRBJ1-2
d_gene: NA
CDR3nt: TGTGCCAGCGGGGGCTTGGGAGGAACATACTTTAACTATGGCTACACCTTC
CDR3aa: CASGGLGGTYFNYGYTF

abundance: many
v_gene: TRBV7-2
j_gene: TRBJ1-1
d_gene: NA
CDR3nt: TGTGCCAGCAGTTTTCCACAGGGATACACTGAAGCTTTCTTT
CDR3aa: CASSFPQGYTEAFF

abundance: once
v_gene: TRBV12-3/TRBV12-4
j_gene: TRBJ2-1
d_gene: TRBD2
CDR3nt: TGTGCCAGCAGGAGGACTAGCGGGACCCACAATGAGCAGTTCTTC
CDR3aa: CASRRTSGTHNEQFF

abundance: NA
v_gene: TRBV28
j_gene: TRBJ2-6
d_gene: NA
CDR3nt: TGTGCCAGCAGTGACCGGACCTTCTCTGGGGCCAACGTCCTGACTTTC
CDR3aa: CASSDRTFSGANVLTF

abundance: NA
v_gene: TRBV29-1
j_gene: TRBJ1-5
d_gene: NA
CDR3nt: TGCAGCGTTGAAGATCCCTTCGACAGCAATCAGCCCCAGCATTTT
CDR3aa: CSVEDPFDSNQPQHF

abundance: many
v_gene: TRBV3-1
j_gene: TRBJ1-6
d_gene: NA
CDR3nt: TGTGCCAGCAGCCAAGAGGCCTTACATTCACCCCTCCACTTT
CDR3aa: CASSQEALHSPLHF

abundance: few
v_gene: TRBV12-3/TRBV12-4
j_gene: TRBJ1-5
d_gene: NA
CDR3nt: TGTGCCAGCAGCTTAGACAGCTCCTATCAGCCCCAGCATTTT
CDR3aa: CASSLDSSYQPQHF

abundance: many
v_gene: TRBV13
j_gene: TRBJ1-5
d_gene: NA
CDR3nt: TGTGCCAGCAGCTTAGCGGGACACGATAGCAATCAGCCCCAGCATTTT
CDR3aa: CASSLAGHDSNQPQHF

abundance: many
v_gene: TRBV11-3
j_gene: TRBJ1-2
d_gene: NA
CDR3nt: TGTGCCAGCAGCTTAGATGGTGGGGGTATCTATGGCTACACCTTC
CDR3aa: CASSLDGGGIYGYTF

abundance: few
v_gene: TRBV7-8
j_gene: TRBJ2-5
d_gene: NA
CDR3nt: TGTGCCAGCAGCCCTCGGGTGGGTCGGACGACCCAGTACTTC
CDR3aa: CASSPRVGRTTQYF

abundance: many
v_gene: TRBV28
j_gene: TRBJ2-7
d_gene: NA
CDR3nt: TGTGCCAGCAGTTTTGCAGGTACTATTACCTACGAGCAGTACTTC
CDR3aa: CASSFAGTITYEQYF

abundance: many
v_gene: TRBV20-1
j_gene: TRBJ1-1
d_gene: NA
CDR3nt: TGCAGTGCTAGAGAAAGCCTTACGAACACTGAAGCTTTCTTT
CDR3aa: CSARESLTNTEAFF

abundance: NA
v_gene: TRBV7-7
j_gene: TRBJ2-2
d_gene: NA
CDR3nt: TGTGCTAGCAGCATTGAGAACACCGGGGAGCTGTTTTTT
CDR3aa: CASSIENTGELFF

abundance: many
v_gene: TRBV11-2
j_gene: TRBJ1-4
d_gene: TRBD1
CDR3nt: TGTGCCAGCAGCTCGACAGGGGGCAATGAAAAACTGTTTTTT
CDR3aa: CASSSTGGNEKLFF

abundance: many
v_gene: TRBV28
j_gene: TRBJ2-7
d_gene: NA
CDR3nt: TGTGCCAGCAGTTTACGGGGCTACTACGAGCAGTACTTC
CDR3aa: CASSLRGYYEQYF

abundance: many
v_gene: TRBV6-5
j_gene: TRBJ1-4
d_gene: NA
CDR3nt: TGTGCCAGCAGTTACAGGACACCGAATGAAAAACTGTTTTTT
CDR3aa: CASSYRTPNEKLFF

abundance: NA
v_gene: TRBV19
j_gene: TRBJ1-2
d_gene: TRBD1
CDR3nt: TGTGCCAGTAGTCCTCTCCCCGGGACAGGGAATGGCTACACCTTC
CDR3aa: CASSPLPGTGNGYTF

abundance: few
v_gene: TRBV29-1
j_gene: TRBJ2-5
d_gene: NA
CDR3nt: TGCAGCGTTGAAGCTCTGTGGGGAAGAGAGGCCCAGTACTTC
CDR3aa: CSVEALWGREAQYF

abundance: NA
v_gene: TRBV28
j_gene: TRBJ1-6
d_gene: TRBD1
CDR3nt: TGTGCCAGCACCGAGGGACAGGGGTATTCACCCCTCCACTTT
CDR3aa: CASTEGQGYSPLHF

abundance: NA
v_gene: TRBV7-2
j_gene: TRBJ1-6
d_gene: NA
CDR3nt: TGTGCCAGCAGCTTAGTCGGCCAGGCCGATAATTCACCCCTCCACTTT
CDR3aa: CASSLVGQADNSPLHF

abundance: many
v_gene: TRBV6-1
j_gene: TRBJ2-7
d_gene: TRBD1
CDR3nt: TGTGCCAGCAGGGGGACAGGGGCCTACGAGCAGTACTTC
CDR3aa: CASRGTGAYEQYF

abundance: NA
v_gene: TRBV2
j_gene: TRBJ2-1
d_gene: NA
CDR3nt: TGTGCCAGCAACGTGGGGGGGCCCTACAATGAGCAGTTCTTC
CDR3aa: CASNVGGPYNEQFF

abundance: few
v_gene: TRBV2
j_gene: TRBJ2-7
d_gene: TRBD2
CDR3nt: TGTGCCAGCAGTGCCGGAGCGGGGGCCTACGAGCAGTACTTC
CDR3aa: CASSAGAGAYEQYF

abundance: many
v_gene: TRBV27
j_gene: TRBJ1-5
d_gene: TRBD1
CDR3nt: TGTGCCAGCAGTCTACAGGGGGCCTATCAGCCCCAGCATTTT
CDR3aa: CASSLQGAYQPQHF

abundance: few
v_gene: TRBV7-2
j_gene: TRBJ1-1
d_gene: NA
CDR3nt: TGTGCCAGCAGCCGACAGGAGTACACTGAAGCTTTCTTT
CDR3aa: CASSRQEYTEAFF

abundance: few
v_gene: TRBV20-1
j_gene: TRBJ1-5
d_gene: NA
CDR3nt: TGCAGTGCCCCAGGATTTAATCAGCCCCAGCATTTT
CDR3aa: CSAPGFNQPQHF

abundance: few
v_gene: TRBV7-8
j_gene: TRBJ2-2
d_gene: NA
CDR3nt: TGTGCCAGCAGGCGTACTAGCTCCGGGGAGCTGTTTTTT
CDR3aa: CASRRTSSGELFF

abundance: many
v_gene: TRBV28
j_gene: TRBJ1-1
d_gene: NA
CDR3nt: TGTGCCAGCAGGAGACAGTGGGGGGGCGGCACTGAAGCTTTCTTT
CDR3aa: CASRRQWGGGTEAFF

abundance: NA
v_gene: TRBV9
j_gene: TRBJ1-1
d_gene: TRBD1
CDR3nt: TGTGCCAGCAGCGCCCGACCAGGGGGCGTCACTGAAGCTTTCTTT
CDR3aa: CASSARPGGVTEAFF

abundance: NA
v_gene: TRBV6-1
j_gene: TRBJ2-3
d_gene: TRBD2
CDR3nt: TGTGCCAGTTCGACTAGCGGGACAGATACGCAGTATTTT
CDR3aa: CASSTSGTDTQYF

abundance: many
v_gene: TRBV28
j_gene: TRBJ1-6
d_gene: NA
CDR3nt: TGTGCCAGCAGTTCCCAGGGCCCAGGCAATTCACCCCTCCACTTT
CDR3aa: CASSSQGPGNSPLHF

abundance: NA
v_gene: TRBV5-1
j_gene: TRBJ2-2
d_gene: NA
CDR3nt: TGCGCCAGCAGCTTGGAAGTGACTGACACCGGGGAGCTGTTTTTT
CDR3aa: CASSLEVTDTGELFF

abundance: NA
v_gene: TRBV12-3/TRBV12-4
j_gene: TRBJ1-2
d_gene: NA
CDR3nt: TGTGCCAGCAGCCCTCTAGGGAGCTACACCTTC
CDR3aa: CASSPLGSYTF

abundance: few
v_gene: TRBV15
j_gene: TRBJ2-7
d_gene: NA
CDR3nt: TGTGCCACCAGCAGAGACAGGGGCTCCCGAGGTGAGCAGTACTTC
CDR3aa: CATSRDRGSRGEQYF

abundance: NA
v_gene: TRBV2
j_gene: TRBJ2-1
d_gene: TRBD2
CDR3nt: TGTGCCAGCAGTGGGGGCCGGGGGGTTGAGCAGTTCTTC
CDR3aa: CASSGGRGVEQFF

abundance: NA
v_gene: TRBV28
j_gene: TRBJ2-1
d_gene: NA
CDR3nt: TGTGCCAGCAGTTTGTTTGCGGGGTCCTACAATGAGCAGTTCTTC
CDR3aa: CASSLFAGSYNEQFF

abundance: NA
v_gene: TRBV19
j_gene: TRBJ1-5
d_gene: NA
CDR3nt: TGTGCCAGTAGTAAGTACCCGGACATCAATCAGCCCCAGCATTTT
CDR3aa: CASSKYPDINQPQHF

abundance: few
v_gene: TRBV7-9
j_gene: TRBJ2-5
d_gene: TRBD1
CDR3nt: TGTGCCAGCAGCGCACAGGGGGCCTGGGAGACCCAGTACTTC
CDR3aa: CASSAQGAWETQYF

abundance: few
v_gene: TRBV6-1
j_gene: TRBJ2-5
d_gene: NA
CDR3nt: TGTGCCAGCAGCTCTACAGGCCCTTCGCAGACCCAGTACTTC
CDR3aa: CASSSTGPSQTQYF

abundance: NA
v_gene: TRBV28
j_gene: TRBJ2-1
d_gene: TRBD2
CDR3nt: TGTGCCAGCAGCCGACGGGGGGGGGTAATCCATGAGCAGTTCTTC
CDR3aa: CASSRRGGVIHEQFF

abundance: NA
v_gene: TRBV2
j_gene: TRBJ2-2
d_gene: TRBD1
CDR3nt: TGTGCCAGCACCAGGACAGGCACCGGGGAGCTGTTTTTT
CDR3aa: CASTRTGTGELFF

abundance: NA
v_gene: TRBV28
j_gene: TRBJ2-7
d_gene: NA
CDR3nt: TGTGCCAGCAGTTTTTGGGGCTCCGAGCAGTACTTC
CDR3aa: CASSFWGSEQYF

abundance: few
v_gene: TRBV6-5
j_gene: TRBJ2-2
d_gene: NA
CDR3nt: TGTGCCAGCAGTTATAGGGCGTTATCCACCGGGGAGCTGTTTTTT
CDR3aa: CASSYRALSTGELFF

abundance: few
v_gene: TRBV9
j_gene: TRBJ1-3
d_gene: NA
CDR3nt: TGTGCCAGCAGCCCCAGTCGGGGATGGGGGAGGCGAAACACCATATATTTT
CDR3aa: CASSPSRGWGRRNTIYF

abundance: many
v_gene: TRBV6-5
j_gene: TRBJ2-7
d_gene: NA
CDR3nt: TGTGCCAGCAGTTCTCTGGGACTGAAATACGAGCAGTACTTC
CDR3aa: CASSSLGLKYEQYF